The 5 T cell receptor beta chains reported below all come from one sample, sequenced in a study of preoperative IRX-2 immunotherapy in early breast cancer. Assay used: immunoSEQ multiplex PCR; TCRdb lists only in-frame clones, some missing. The repertoire holds over 35,000 clones, with about 95% as singletons. Treatment in this sample: preoperative locoregional IRX-2 cytokine immunotherapy. The specimen was tumor tissue, collected after IRX-2 immunotherapy. All receptors derive from a human donor with breast cancer.

This clone was counted once. The V call is TRBV9, the J call TRBJ2-3, with D perhaps being TRBD1 or TRBD2 (5 bases each). CDR3 length: 16 amino acids. CDR1 and CDR2 from the germline V gene are SGDLS and YYNGEE. Deletions cut 0 bases from V and 2 bases from J, with 13 bases between. The CDR3 protein is CASSVVAGTSTDTQYF. The DNA for the CDR3 is TGTGCCAGCAGCGTAGTGGCAGGGACCTCCACAGATACGCAGTATTTT.

V usage is TRBV2 and J usage is TRBJ1-2; D is undetermined. Germline V CDR1 and CDR2: SNHLY, FYNNEI. CDR3 length: 15 residues. The V and J ends lost 3 bases and 6 bases respectively, with 17 bases between them. CDR3 sequence reads: CASSELLGPSDGYTF. In DNA form, the CDR3 reads TGTGCCAGCAGTGAGCTTCTGGGCCCCTCCGATGGCTACACCTTC.

This rearrangement joins TRBV28 to TRBJ1-1, with D uncertain. This CDR3 has 11 residues. The germline V gene has CDR1 MDHEN and CDR2 SYDVKM. V was clipped by 6 bases and J by 0 bases, with 2 bases between them. CDR3 nucleotides: TGTGCCAGCAGGTTGAACACTGAAGCTTTCTTT. This gives the protein CASRLNTEAFF. The full variable domain, rest sourced from reference TRBV28 and TRBJ1-1, is DVKVTQSSRYLVKRTGEKVFLECVQDMDHENMFWYRQDPGLGLRLIYFSYDVKMKEKGDIPEGYSVSREKKERFSLILESASTNQTSMYLCASRLNTEAFFGQGTRLTVV.

J is TRBJ2-7 and V is TRBV11-3; TRBD2 is a possible D gene (6 bases). The CDR3 length is 14 residues. The germline V and J ends were trimmed by 5 bases and 1 base, with 12 bases remaining between them. From germline, CDR1 is SGHNT and CDR2 YENEEA. The CDR3 DNA reads TGTGCCAGCAGCCTCGGGACTGGTTCCTACGAGCAGTACTTC. It yields the protein CASSLGTGSYEQYF.

DNA of the CDR3: TGCGCCAGCAGCTTGGCTAGAGGGACAGCGGTCGAGCAGTACTTC. Residues: CASSLARGTAVEQYF. The rearrangement uses TRBV5-1 and TRBJ2-7; TRBD1 agrees at 7 bases. Germline CDR1 reads SGHRS; CDR2 reads YFSETQ. V trimming: 0 bases; J trimming: 6 bases; junction bases outside the gene matches: 9. The length of the CDR3 is 15 residues.